One T cell receptor beta chain is described in this entry. What it recognizes is unknown. Profiling of TCR beta VDJ combinations and CDR3 sequences used genomic DNA as template. TCRdb re-called the reads with MiXCR, one entry per CDR3 protein. The sample includes roughly 170,000 distinct CDR3 sequences, 50% to 75% seen only once; the top ten take about 41%. This sample is part of a study of CD8+CD57+ T cells in acquired aplastic anemia. The CDR3 contains 14 residues. The germline CDR1 and CDR2 sequences are MNHNY and SVGAGI (reference sequence). After removal of 3 bases from V and 0 bases from J, the junction contained 1 base not matched to a gene. Notes on the study in general: Overlap between patients and controls comprised twenty-nine CD8+ CDR3 sequences. Controls did not differ significantly from patients in CD8+ Simpson's diversity.

The sample taken for sequencing was sorted CD4+, CD8+, or CD8+CD57+ T cells (not recorded which) from PBMCs. This TCR derives from a human donor in good health. The gene calls are TRBV6-6 and TRBJ2-5; 7 bases are a match to TRBD2. CDR3 sequence reads: CASSYRGDQETQYF. CDR3 coding DNA: TGTGCCAGCAGTTATCGGGGGGACCAAGAGACCCAGTACTTC.